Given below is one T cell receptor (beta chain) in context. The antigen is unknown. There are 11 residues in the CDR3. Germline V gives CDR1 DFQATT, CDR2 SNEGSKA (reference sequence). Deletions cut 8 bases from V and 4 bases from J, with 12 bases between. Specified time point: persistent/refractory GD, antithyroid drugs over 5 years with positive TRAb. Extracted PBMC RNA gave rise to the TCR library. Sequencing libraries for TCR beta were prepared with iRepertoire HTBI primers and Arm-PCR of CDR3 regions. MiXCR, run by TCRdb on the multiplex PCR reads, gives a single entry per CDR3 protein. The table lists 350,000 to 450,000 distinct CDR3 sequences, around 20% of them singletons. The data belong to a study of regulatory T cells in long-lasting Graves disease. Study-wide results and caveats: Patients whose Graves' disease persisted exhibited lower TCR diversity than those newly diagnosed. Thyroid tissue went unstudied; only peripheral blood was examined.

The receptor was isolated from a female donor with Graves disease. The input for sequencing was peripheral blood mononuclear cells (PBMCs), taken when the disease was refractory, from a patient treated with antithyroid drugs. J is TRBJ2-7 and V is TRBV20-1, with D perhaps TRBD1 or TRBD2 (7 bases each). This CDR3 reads CSYRGGYEQYF. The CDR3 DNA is TGCAGTTACAGGGGAGGGTACGAGCAGTACTTC.